What follows are 3 T cell receptor beta chains derived from one specimen sequenced in a study of T cell responses to AZD1222 COVID-19 vaccine. TCRdb keeps only in-frame clones here, not all; method: immunoSEQ multiplex PCR. The sample consists of tens of thousands of clones, approximately 90% of them appearing once. This specimen was peripheral blood, taken 28 days after the second AZD1222 dose. The origin of the receptors is an adult who received the AZD1222 COVID-19 vaccine.

The rearrangement uses TRBV19 and TRBJ2-3; tentatively, D is TRBD1 (5 bases). V was trimmed by 3 bases and J by 2 bases, leaving 6 bases between them. CDR1 and CDR2 (germline): LNHDA, SQIVND (reference sequence). The CDR3 runs 13 residues. CDR3 in DNA: TGTGCCAGTAGTATGGGGCACACAGATACGCAGTATTTT. This codes for CASSMGHTDTQYF. Together with reference TRBV19 and TRBJ2-3, the CDR3 gives the full variable domain: DGGITQSPKYLFRKEGQNVTLSCEQNLNHDAMYWYRQDPGQGLRLIYYSQIVNDFQKGDIAEGYSVSREKKESFPLTVTSAQKNPTAFYLCASSMGHTDTQYFGPGTRLTVL.

The V gene is TRBV6-5, the J gene TRBJ1-5; 7 nucleotides line up with TRBD1. This CDR3 comprises 13 residues. V lost 7 bases, J lost 7 bases, and 7 bases stayed unmatched. The germline CDR1 and CDR2 sequences are MNHEY and SVGAGI. CDR3: CASKRDSSQPQHF. CDR3 nucleotides: TGTGCCAGCAAGAGGGACAGTTCACAGCCCCAGCATTTT.

The gene calls are TRBV9 and TRBJ2-1, with a tentative D call TRBD1 (5 bases). The CDR3 consists of 12 residues. Germline V lookup: CDR1 SGDLS, CDR2 YYNGEE. The V end lost 4 bases, the J end lost 7 bases, and 9 bases lay between the germline ends. The CDR3 loop is CASSTSGNEQFF. CDR3 nucleotides: TGTGCCAGCAGCACCTCAGGGAATGAGCAGTTCTTC.